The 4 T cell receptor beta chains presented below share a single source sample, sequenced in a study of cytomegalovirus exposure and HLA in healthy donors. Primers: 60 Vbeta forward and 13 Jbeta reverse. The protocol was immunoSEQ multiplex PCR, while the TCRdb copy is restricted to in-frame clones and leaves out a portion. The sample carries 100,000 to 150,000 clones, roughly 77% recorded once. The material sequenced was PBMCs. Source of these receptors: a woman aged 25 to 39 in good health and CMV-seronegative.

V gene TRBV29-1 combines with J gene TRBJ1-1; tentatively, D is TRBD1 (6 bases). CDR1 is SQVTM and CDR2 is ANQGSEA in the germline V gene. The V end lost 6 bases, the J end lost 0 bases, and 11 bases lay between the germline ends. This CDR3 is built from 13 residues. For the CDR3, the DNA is TGCAGCGTAAGCGACAGGATGAACACTGAAGCTTTCTTT. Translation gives CSVSDRMNTEAFF.

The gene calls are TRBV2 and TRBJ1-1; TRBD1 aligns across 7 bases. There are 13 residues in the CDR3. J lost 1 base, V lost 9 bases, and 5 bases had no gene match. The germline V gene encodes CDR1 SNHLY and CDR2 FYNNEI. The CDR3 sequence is CASYRGENTEAFF. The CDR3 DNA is TGTGCCAGTTACAGGGGTGAGAACACTGAAGCTTTCTTT. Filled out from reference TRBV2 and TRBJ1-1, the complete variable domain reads EPEVTQTPSHQVTQMGQEVILRCVPISNHLYFYWYRQILGQKVEFLVSFYNNEISEKSEIFDDQFSVERPDGSNFTLKIRSTKLEDSAMYFCASYRGENTEAFFGQGTRLTVV.

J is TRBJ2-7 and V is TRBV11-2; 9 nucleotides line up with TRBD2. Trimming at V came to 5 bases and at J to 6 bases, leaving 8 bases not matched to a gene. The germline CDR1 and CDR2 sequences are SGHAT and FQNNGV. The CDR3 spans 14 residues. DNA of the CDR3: TGTGCCAGCAGCACCCTTCGCGGGAGGGGCGAGCAGTACTTC. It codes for CASSTLRGRGEQYF.

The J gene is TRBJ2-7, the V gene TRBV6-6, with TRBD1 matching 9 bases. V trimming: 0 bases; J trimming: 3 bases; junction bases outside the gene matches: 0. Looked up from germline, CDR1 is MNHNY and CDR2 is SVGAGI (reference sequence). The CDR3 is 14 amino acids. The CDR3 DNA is TGTGCCAGCAGTTACTCGACAGGGGGCTACGAGCAGTACTTC. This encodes CASSYSTGGYEQYF.